This T cell receptor beta chain was retrieved from a study of T-cell reconstitution after alpha-beta-depleted transplantation in children. Overall study findings and caveats: T cells produced anew were the main source of T-cell counts and diversity one year after transplant. Expanded graft clones numbering several hundred reportedly gave rise to alpha-beta T cells about two months after transplant.

Concerning this clonotype itself: The antigen remains unidentified.

Germline V gene sequence: CDR1 DFQATT, CDR2 SNEGSKA (reference sequence). The ends lost 4 bases at V and 1 base at J; junction bases unmatched: 4. The CDR3 has 13 amino acids. Unique molecular identifiers were used in preparing the TCRbeta library. TCRdb itself ran the PCR reads through MiXCR, one entry per CDR3 protein. Here the sample spans approximately 120,000 distinct CDR3 sequences, roughly 10% being singletons. This clonotype was obtained from a girl in the first two years of life who had a stem cell transplant for combined immunodeficiency, so the T cells may come from the graft donor. The starting material was PBMCs, mostly from graft donor cells, obtained 180 days after TCRalphabeta/CD19-depleted stem cell transplant. The J gene is TRBJ2-7, the V gene TRBV20-1; 7 nucleotides line up with TRBD1. The CDR3 nucleotides are TGCAGTGCTAAAGGGACAGTTTCCTACGAGCAGTACTTC. This sequence encodes CSAKGTVSYEQYF.